This paragraph covers one TCR beta chain sequence. Combining a sample-barcoded 5' primer with a J-beta primer mix, a second PCR ran for about 6 to 11 cycles. Each cDNA molecule carried a tag from a template-switch adaptor that contained 12 random nucleotides. TCRdb reprocessed the 5' RACE reads with MiXCR, giving one entry per CDR3 protein. The table records 1.5 million to 2 million distinct CDR3 sequences, roughly two fifths of them present only once. The CDR3 is made up of 14 amino acids. CDR1 is DFQATT and CDR2 is SNEGSKA in the germline V gene (reference sequence). The data were obtained in a study of blood T cells in healthy people across ages.

Specimen: blood. This TCR derives from a human donor in good health. V and J are TRBV20-1 and TRBJ2-4; 7 bases line up with TRBD1. The end of the DNA is better explained by TRBJ2-5, so the J call may be wrong. DNA for the CDR3: TGCAGTGCTAGAGTAACAGGGGCCCAAGAGACCCAGTACTTC. Protein product: CSARVTGAQETQYF.